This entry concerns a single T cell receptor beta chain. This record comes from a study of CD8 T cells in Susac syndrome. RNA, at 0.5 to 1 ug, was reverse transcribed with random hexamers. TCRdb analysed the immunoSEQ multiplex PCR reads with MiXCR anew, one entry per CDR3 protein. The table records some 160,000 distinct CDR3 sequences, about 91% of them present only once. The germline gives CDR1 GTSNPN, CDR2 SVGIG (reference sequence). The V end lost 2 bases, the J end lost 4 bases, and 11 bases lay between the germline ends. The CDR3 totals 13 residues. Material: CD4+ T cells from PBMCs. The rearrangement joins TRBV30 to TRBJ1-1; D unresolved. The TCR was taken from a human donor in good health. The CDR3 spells CAWSPGGPTEAFF. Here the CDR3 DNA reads TGTGCCTGGAGTCCAGGAGGTCCCACTGAAGCTTTCTTT.